These 17 T cell receptor beta chains share one sample of origin, sequenced in a study of T cells after posttransplantation cyclophosphamide. Generated by immunoSEQ multiplex PCR, the TCRdb table keeps only in-frame clones and is missing some. The repertoire consists of roughly 41,000 clones, none detected only once. Sequencing used PBMCs. These receptors all come from a man aged 30 to 39 in good health and a related stem cell transplant donor.

This clone was picked up many times. The chain is built from TRBV6-2 or TRBV6-3 and TRBJ2-7; no clear D. V was pared by 0 bases and J by 3 bases, with 15 bases between. Germline assignment: CDR1 MNHEY and CDR2 SVGEGT. This CDR3 is 16 amino acids long. CDR3 coding DNA: TGTGCCAGCAGTTACTCGACGGCAGACACAAGCTACGAGCAGTACTTC. This codes for CASSYSTADTSYEQYF.

This clone came up many times. V and J are TRBV9 and TRBJ2-7; TRBD1 is a possible D gene (6 bases). Between the trimmed V and J ends, which lost 4 bases and 3 bases, there was a span of 20 bases. The CDR3 sequence is 16 residues long. Germline V gene lookup returns CDR1 SGDLS and CDR2 YYNGEE. CDR3 region: CASSPSRSGTRYEQYF. The DNA of the CDR3 is TGTGCCAGCAGCCCTTCGCGGTCCGGGACACGCTACGAGCAGTACTTC.

J is TRBJ2-7 and V is TRBV6-2 or TRBV6-3; possibly TRBD1 for D (6 bases). CDR3 length: 14 amino acids. V lost 6 bases, J lost 2 bases, and 14 bases lay in between. Germline loops: CDR1 MNHEY, CDR2 SVGEGT. Written as DNA, the CDR3 is TGTGCCAGCAGGACGGGGACAAGCGCCTACGAGCAGTACTTC. Translation gives CASRTGTSAYEQYF.

In its sample, this clone was seen many times. V is TRBV6-5 and J is TRBJ2-3; 7 positions match TRBD1. CDR3 size: 14 residues. The V and J ends lost 6 bases and 4 bases, in that order; junction bases with no gene match: 7. CDR1 is MNHEY and CDR2 is SVGAGI in the germline V gene. This chain's CDR3 is CASSTGAGADTQYF. In DNA form, the CDR3 reads TGTGCCAGCAGCACAGGGGCAGGCGCAGATACGCAGTATTTT.

The CDR3 DNA reads TGCGCCAGCAGCCGGGGGTCCTTCACAGATACGCAGTATTTT. Protein: CASSRGSFTDTQYF. V gene TRBV5-1 combines with J gene TRBJ2-3; D may be TRBD2 (6 bases). V was trimmed by 4 bases and J by 2 bases, leaving 11 bases between them. CDR3 size: 14 residues. The germline gives CDR1 SGHRS, CDR2 YFSETQ.

Ten or more counts support this clone. This chain links TRBV2 with TRBJ2-1; 8 bases are a match to TRBD2. Per germline, CDR1 SNHLY and CDR2 FYNNEI. The CDR3 contains 14 residues. The junction had 3 bases not matched to a gene; V was cut back by 1 base and J by 7 bases. The CDR3 is CASSEDQRGNEQFF. Here the CDR3 DNA reads TGTGCCAGCAGTGAAGACCAGCGGGGGAATGAGCAGTTCTTC.

CDR3 amino acids: CASSSGLAGSSYNEQFF. The CDR3 coding sequence is TGTGCCAGCAGTTCCGGACTAGCGGGGAGCTCCTACAATGAGCAGTTCTTC. This chain links TRBV12-3 or TRBV12-4 with TRBJ2-1, with TRBD2 identical over 12 bases. The CDR3 is made up of 17 amino acids. Trimming at V came to 4 bases and at J to 0 bases, leaving 4 bases not matched to a gene.

This clone was seen ten or more times. The rearrangement joins TRBV5-6 to TRBJ1-6; 7 nucleotides match TRBD1. CDR3 size: 15 residues. Trimming removed 2 bases from V and 8 bases from J; junction bases left unmatched: 7. The germline gives CDR1 SGHDT, CDR2 YYEEEE. The CDR3 loop reads CASSLLDRKDSPLHF. The CDR3 DNA follows: TGTGCCAGCAGCTTATTGGACAGGAAGGATTCACCCCTCCACTTT.

This clone was seen at least ten times. The gene calls are TRBV12-3 or TRBV12-4 and TRBJ1-2, with 9 nucleotides matching TRBD1. V lost 2 bases and J lost 7; bases outside the gene matches: 5. CDR3 length equals 14 residues. CDR3 nucleotides: TGTGCCAGCAGTTTAAAGGGACAGGGCTTTGGCTACACCTTC. Its translation is CASSLKGQGFGYTF.

This clone has a count of ten or more. DNA for the CDR3: TGTGCCAGCAGCCCCTCCAGGGGAGGGTCTAATGAAAAACTGTTTTTT. Translated, it gives CASSPSRGGSNEKLFF. J is TRBJ1-4 and V is TRBV7-9; possible D gene TRBD1, 6 bases. Germline loops: CDR1 SEHNR, CDR2 FQNEAQ (reference sequence). V was shortened by 5 bases and J by 3 bases, with 16 bases between the two germline ends. CDR3 size: 16 residues.

V usage is TRBV5-8 and J usage is TRBJ1-2, with 9 bases fitting TRBD1. Germline V CDR1 and CDR2: SGHTS, YDEGEE. V was clipped by 4 bases and J by 7 bases; unmatched bases: 5. This CDR3 is 13 amino acids long. The CDR3, as DNA: TGTGCCAGCAGCATTGGACAGGGGAGTGGCTACACCTTC. It encodes CASSIGQGSGYTF.

This clone was picked up many times. The chain links TRBV12-3 or TRBV12-4 to TRBJ2-1, with 10 bases aligning to TRBD1. J gave up 4 bases and V 7 bases, and 7 bases lay outside the gene matches. This CDR3 is built from 15 residues. The CDR3 DNA follows: TGTGCCAGCAAAAGACAGGGGGCGCGGTACAATGAGCAGTTCTTC. This sequence encodes CASKRQGARYNEQFF.

The rearrangement links TRBV25-1 to TRBJ1-5; 7 bases align to TRBD1. The CDR3 is 14 residues long. Trimming cost V 6 bases and J 1 base; bases outside gene matches: 3. CDR1 and CDR2 (germline): MGHDK, SYGVNS. CDR3 in DNA: TGTGCCAGCAGCGTACAGGGGAGCAATCAGCCCCAGCATTTT. Translating it yields CASSVQGSNQPQHF.

This clone showed up many times. The chain uses TRBV6-6 and TRBJ1-6; TRBD1 agrees at 10 bases. In germline, CDR1 is MNHNY, CDR2 SVGAGI (reference sequence). The V gene end was trimmed by 6 bases and the J gene end by 8 bases; junction bases not matched to a gene: 4. CDR3 length: 14 amino acids. This CDR3 is CASSPGTGDSPLHF. The CDR3 DNA follows: TGTGCCAGCAGCCCTGGGACAGGGGATTCACCCCTCCACTTT.

Many counts were recorded for this clone. This rearrangement joins TRBV6-4 to TRBJ1-1; 9 positions match TRBD1. V shed 5 bases, J shed 5 bases, and the junction held 6 bases outside the gene matches. The CDR3 runs to 14 residues. Germline CDR1 reads MRHNA; CDR2 reads SNTAGT. CDR3 sequence reads: CASSMTGGSTEAFF. CDR3 nucleotides: TGTGCCAGCAGTATGACAGGGGGAAGTACTGAAGCTTTCTTT.

This clone was recorded many times. CDR3: CASSFIVSDTQYF. In nucleotides, the CDR3 is TGTGCCAGCAGCTTTATAGTGTCTGATACGCAGTATTTT. The chain has TRBV5-4 and TRBJ2-3; no firm D call. Germline V gene lookup returns CDR1 SGHNT and CDR2 YYREEE (reference sequence). CDR3 length: 13 amino acids. Trimming removed 2 bases from V and 6 bases from J, with 10 bases in between.

The rearrangement joins TRBV9 to TRBJ2-5; TRBD2 matches 12 bases. TRBJ2-7 explains the end of the DNA better; the J call may be wrong. The CDR3 runs 18 residues. Germline V gene data show CDR1 as SGDLS and CDR2 as YYNGEE. This chain's CDR3 is CASSVELAGGASHYEQYF. CDR3 in DNA: TGTGCCAGCAGCGTAGAACTAGCGGGGGGCGCAAGTCACTACGAGCAGTACTTC.